The present T cell receptor (beta chain) was sequenced within a study of cytomegalovirus exposure and HLA in healthy donors. Some clones are missing from TCRdb's copy, which holds only in-frame ones; the method was immunoSEQ multiplex PCR. The sample contains 100,000 to 150,000 clones, around 90% of which appear only once. Sequenced sample: PBMCs. This clonotype originated in a young woman in good health and CMV-seronegative.

The chain's CDR3 is CASSPQRRGGFDGYTF. CDR3 in DNA: TGTGCCAGCAGCCCCCAAAGAAGGGGGGGCTTTGATGGCTACACCTTC. V gene TRBV9 combines with J gene TRBJ1-2; possibly TRBD1 for D (6 bases). The CDR3 is 16 residues long. V was cut by 4 bases and J by 6 bases, with 22 bases left in between. Germline V CDR1 and CDR2: SGDLS, YYNGEE.